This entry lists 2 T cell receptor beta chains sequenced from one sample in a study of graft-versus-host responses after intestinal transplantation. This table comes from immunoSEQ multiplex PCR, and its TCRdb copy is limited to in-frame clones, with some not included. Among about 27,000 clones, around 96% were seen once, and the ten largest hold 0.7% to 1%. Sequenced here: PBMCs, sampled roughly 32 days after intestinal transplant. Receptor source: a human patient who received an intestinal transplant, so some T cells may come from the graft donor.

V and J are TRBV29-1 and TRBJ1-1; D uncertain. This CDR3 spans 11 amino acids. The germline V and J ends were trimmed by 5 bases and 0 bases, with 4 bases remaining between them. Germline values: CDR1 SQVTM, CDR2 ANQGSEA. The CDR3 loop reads CSVFLNTEAFF. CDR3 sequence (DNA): TGCAGCGTTTTCCTGAACACTGAAGCTTTCTTT.

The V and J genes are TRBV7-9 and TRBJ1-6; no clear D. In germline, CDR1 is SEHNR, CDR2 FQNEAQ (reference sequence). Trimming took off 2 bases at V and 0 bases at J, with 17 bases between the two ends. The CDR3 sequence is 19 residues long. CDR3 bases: TGTGCCAGCAGCTTAATGACGGTCCCAGGAAGCTCCTATAATTCACCCCTCCACTTT. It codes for CASSLMTVPGSSYNSPLHF.